These 22 T cell receptor beta chains were all obtained from the same sample, sequenced in a study of CD8 T cells in Susac syndrome. Reverse transcription used about 0.45 to 1 ug RNA and random hexamers. TCRdb used MiXCR to reprocess the immunoSEQ multiplex PCR reads, holding one entry per CDR3 protein. The profile covers around 130,000 distinct CDR3 sequences, with about 90% appearing a single time and about 0.23% taken by the ten largest. Sequenced sample: CD8+ T cells from PBMCs. All receptors derive from a human donor with multiple sclerosis.

This clonotype was recorded once. The chain uses TRBV27 and TRBJ1-2, with a weak D call TRBD1 (5 bases). This CDR3 region has 15 residues. V gave up 6 bases and J gave up 3 bases, with 17 bases separating them. Germline CDR1 MNHEY, CDR2 SMNVEV (reference sequence). CDR3 in DNA: TGTGCCAGCAGCCCGCAGTGGGGGTTGGACTATGGCTACACCTTC. It yields the protein CASSPQWGLDYGYTF.

The rearrangement joins TRBV7-9 to TRBJ2-6; D is unresolved. The CDR3 has 17 amino acids. Germline CDR1 SEHNR, CDR2 FQNEAQ (reference sequence). V lost 6 bases, J lost 4 bases, and 19 bases lay in between. The CDR3 loop is CASRPGHLGWGANVLTF. The CDR3 nucleotides are TGTGCCAGCAGGCCTGGGCACTTGGGGTGGGGGGCCAACGTCCTGACTTTC.

The chain employs TRBV29-1 and TRBJ2-7; TRBD1 might be the D (6 bases). V lost 0 bases to trimming and J lost 3 bases, with 9 bases between them. The CDR3 has 13 amino acids. Germline CDR1 and CDR2: SQVTM and ANQGSEA. The CDR3 sequence: CSVEDKGDYEQYF. CDR3 bases: TGCAGCGTTGAAGATAAGGGGGACTACGAGCAGTACTTC.

The gene calls are TRBV5-6 and TRBJ1-1; 9 nucleotides agree with TRBD1. Losses at the gene ends were 4 bases for V and 4 bases for J; bases not matched to a gene: 8. Germline CDR1 is SGHDT and CDR2 is YYEEEE. The CDR3 spans 15 residues. The CDR3 nucleotides are TGTGCCAGCAGCACGGGACAGGGTATTGGCACTGAAGCTTTCTTT. Translation gives CASSTGQGIGTEAFF.

The chain carries TRBV6-5 and TRBJ2-7; 9 bases fit TRBD2. In germline, CDR1 is MNHEY, CDR2 SVGAGI. The CDR3 runs to 14 residues. The V and J ends lost 6 bases and 4 bases, in that order; junction bases with no gene match: 7. The CDR3 DNA sequence: TGTGCCAGCAGGTTAGCGGGAGAAGGGTACGAGCAGTACTTC. This translates into CASRLAGEGYEQYF.

This clonotype appeared a single time. This chain joins TRBV19 and TRBJ2-2; D might be TRBD1 or TRBD2, each matching 5 bases. This CDR3 has 16 residues. V lost 7 bases and J 4 bases, leaving 19 bases between the germline ends. In germline, CDR1 is LNHDA, CDR2 SQIVND (reference sequence). This CDR3 reads CASIPTPGTGTGELFF. In nucleotides, the CDR3 is TGTGCCAGTATCCCTACCCCAGGGACGGGCACCGGGGAGCTGTTTTTT.

V and J are TRBV29-1 and TRBJ2-1, with D tentatively TRBD2 (5 bases). In germline, CDR1 is SQVTM, CDR2 ANQGSEA. This CDR3 spans 12 amino acids. Deletions cut 8 bases from V and 12 bases from J, with 20 bases between. CDR3 region: CSTTIPEGVQFF. In nucleotides, the CDR3 is TGCAGCACCACTATACCCGAGGGTGTGCAGTTCTTC.

The chain links TRBV28 to TRBJ2-7; possible D gene TRBD2, 6 bases. V gave up 7 bases and J gave up 6 bases, with 16 bases separating them. The CDR3 totals 13 residues. Per the germline V gene, CDR1 is MDHEN and CDR2 is SYDVKM. CDR3 DNA: TGTGCCAGCACGTTCGGAGCTAGCGTCGAGCAGTACTTC. Encoded protein: CASTFGASVEQYF.

This clonotype was counted once. The V and J genes are TRBV10-3 and TRBJ2-2, with 10 bases matching TRBD2. The CDR3 extends over 16 amino acids. V lost 0 bases and J lost 11; bases outside the gene matches: 9. Per the germline V gene, CDR1 is ENHRY and CDR2 is SYGVKD. The CDR3 sequence: CAISESTSGWPGELFF. In DNA, the CDR3 is TGTGCCATCAGTGAGTCGACTAGCGGGTGGCCAGGAGAGCTGTTTTTT.

The V call is TRBV12-3 or TRBV12-4, the J call TRBJ2-2, with a tentative D call TRBD2 (6 bases). Trimming cost V 6 bases and J 3 bases, with 14 bases left between them. The CDR3 has 15 residues. The CDR3 DNA follows: TGTGCCAGCAGCCGGGCGGGGATTTACACCGGGGAGCTGTTTTTT. This sequence encodes CASSRAGIYTGELFF.

The chain is built from TRBV4-1 and TRBJ2-1, with TRBD2 as a possible D gene (6 bases). V dropped 1 base and J dropped 7 bases, with 11 bases sitting between them. Germline lookup yields CDR1 MGHRA and CDR2 YSYEKL. This CDR3 has 14 residues. CDR3 sequence reads: CASSQAVGGNEQFF. CDR3 DNA sequence: TGCGCCAGCAGCCAAGCGGTTGGGGGGAATGAGCAGTTCTTC.

The gene calls are TRBV7-9 and TRBJ2-5, with TRBD2 as a possible D gene (6 bases). This CDR3 comprises 14 residues. Trimming took off 4 bases at V and 2 bases at J, with 11 bases between the two ends. Germline-derived CDR1 and CDR2 are SEHNR and FQNEAQ (reference sequence). CDR3 residues: CASSSSGTQETQYF. CDR3 coding DNA: TGTGCCAGCAGCTCGTCCGGGACTCAAGAGACCCAGTACTTC. Looking up the rest from reference TRBV7-9 and TRBJ2-5 gives the full variable domain: DTGVSQNPRHKITKRGQNVTFRCDPISEHNRLYWYRQTLGQGPEFLTYFQNEAQLEKSRLLSDRFSAERPKGSFSTLEIQRTEQGDSAMYLCASSSSGTQETQYFGPGTRLLVL.

The gene calls are TRBV7-6 and TRBJ2-2; the D is unclear. The ends were cut back, 2 bases at V and 6 bases at J, with 10 bases in the middle. This CDR3 contains 14 residues. Germline V gives CDR1 SGHVS, CDR2 FNYEAQ. This chain's CDR3 is CASSLQADAGELFF. CDR3 bases: TGTGCCAGCAGCTTACAGGCCGACGCCGGGGAGCTGTTTTTT.

The V gene is TRBV12-3 or TRBV12-4, the J gene TRBJ1-2; D remains unclear. The CDR3 consists of 13 residues. Deletions cut 6 bases from V and 7 bases from J, with 15 bases between. CDR3 region: CASRITQNPGYTF. DNA for the CDR3: TGTGCCAGCAGAATTACACAGAATCCTGGCTACACCTTC.

This clonotype was found once. The J gene is TRBJ2-7, the V gene TRBV27; 8 bases align to TRBD2. Germline V CDR1 and CDR2: MNHEY, SMNVEV (reference sequence). This CDR3 is 11 amino acids long. The CDR3 nucleotides read TGTGTAAGCGGGAGTCACCACGAGCAGTACTTC. Its protein product is CVSGSHHEQYF.

This chain links TRBV6-5 with TRBJ1-1; a possible D gene is TRBD1 (5 bases). Trimming left V 2 bases short and J 4 bases short, with 11 bases between. The germline V gene encodes CDR1 MNHEY and CDR2 SVGAGI. The CDR3 sequence is 14 residues long. CDR3 nucleotides: TGTGCCAGCAGTTACGGTACGGGGGGCACTGAAGCTTTCTTT. Encoded protein: CASSYGTGGTEAFF.

The genes are TRBV6-5 and TRBJ2-6; D is possibly TRBD1 (5 bases). V was pared by 6 bases and J by 0 bases, with 12 bases between. The CDR3 sequence is 16 residues long. Germline V gene lookup returns CDR1 MNHEY and CDR2 SVGAGI. This CDR3 reads CASRYQGFSGANVLTF. In nucleotides, the CDR3 is TGTGCCAGCAGGTATCAGGGATTCTCTGGGGCCAACGTCCTGACTTTC.

The genes are TRBV28 and TRBJ2-7, with 9 bases matching TRBD2. Germline V gene data show CDR1 as MDHEN and CDR2 as SYDVKM. This CDR3 contains 15 residues. V gave up 6 bases and J gave up 2 bases; unmatched junction bases: 8. For the CDR3, the DNA is TGTGCCAGCAGCGGTCGGACTAGCGTAACCTACGAGCAGTACTTC. This codes for CASSGRTSVTYEQYF.

This chain joins TRBV28 and TRBJ2-7, with D hard to call. This CDR3 has 14 residues. With 2 bases removed from V and 2 bases from J, the gap between germline ends came to 10 bases. Germline-derived CDR1 and CDR2 are MDHEN and SYDVKM. The CDR3 spells CASSLDRVTYEQYF. The DNA of the CDR3 is TGTGCCAGCAGTTTAGATCGGGTTACCTACGAGCAGTACTTC.

The rearrangement uses TRBV30 and TRBJ2-1, with D perhaps matching TRBD2 (6 bases). Trimming took 5 bases from V and 3 from J, leaving 8 bases between them. CDR1 and CDR2 from the germline V gene are GTSNPN and SVGIG (reference sequence). The CDR3 loop spans 12 amino acids. The DNA for the CDR3 is TGTGCCTGGGGGACTTTCTACAATGAGCAGTTCTTC. This sequence encodes CAWGTFYNEQFF.

The chain employs TRBV2 and TRBJ2-3; TRBD2 is a possible D gene (6 bases). V was cut by 3 bases and J by 5 bases, with 15 bases left in between. This CDR3 has 15 residues. Germline loops: CDR1 SNHLY, CDR2 FYNNEI. CDR3 residues: CASSDPGSWGDTQYF. The CDR3 nucleotides are TGTGCCAGCAGTGATCCCGGGAGCTGGGGAGATACGCAGTATTTT.

This chain joins TRBV27 and TRBJ1-2; 8 nucleotides align to TRBD1. Germline CDR1 and CDR2: MNHEY and SMNVEV (reference sequence). V shed 6 bases, J shed 6 bases, and the junction held 9 bases outside the gene matches. There are 14 residues in the CDR3. CDR3 sequence reads: CASSPLGQGDGYTF. The CDR3 DNA reads as TGTGCCAGCAGCCCCCTTGGACAGGGAGATGGCTACACCTTC.